The present T cell receptor beta chain was sequenced within a study of cytomegalovirus exposure and HLA in healthy donors. Study overall: In a previous analysis, some 120 million unique TCR beta sequences were found from some 180 million T cells. Researchers found that under 90% of over 350 genotyped donors fell within the Caucasian-associated ancestry cluster.

On this clone: No antigen is known for it.

The primer mix had 60 Vbeta and 13 Jbeta primers. Sequencing was performed with immunoSEQ multiplex PCR; in TCRdb, only in-frame clones are kept and a portion is missing. The data contain about 150,000 clones, roughly 77% of them singletons. Broader study findings: Analysis performed later found 16,951 TCR beta sequences associated with HLA alleles at 0.05 false discovery rate. The study found most TCR sequences rare, yet found some public TCRs in many donors.

The sequence was collected from a man aged 30 to 45 in good health and CMV-seropositive. The sequencing input was PBMCs.

CDR3 loop: CASSEGSRYYGYTF. The CDR3 DNA is TGTGCCAGCAGTGAAGGTTCCAGGTACTATGGCTACACCTTC. The V and J genes are TRBV25-1 and TRBJ1-2, with D unresolved. Germline CDR1 MGHDK, CDR2 SYGVNS. CDR3 size: 14 residues. Trimming took 2 bases from V and 3 from J, leaving 10 bases between them.